The 26 T cell receptor beta chains below all came from one sample that was sequenced in a study of cytomegalovirus exposure and HLA in healthy donors. The PCR made use of 60 Vbeta and 13 Jbeta primers. Assay used: immunoSEQ multiplex PCR; TCRdb lists only in-frame clones, some missing. The sample has fewer than 120,000 clones, over 65% seen once. Source material: PBMCs. The receptors were sampled from a woman aged 30 to 39 in good health and CMV-seronegative.

CDR3 sequence: CASSATGGSTEAFF. The CDR3 DNA follows: TGTGCCAGCAGCGCGACAGGGGGCAGTACTGAAGCTTTCTTT. The gene calls are TRBV5-4 and TRBJ1-1; 10 nucleotides agree with TRBD1. In germline, CDR1 is SGHNT, CDR2 YYREEE (reference sequence). With 4 bases clipped from V and 5 bases from J, the junction kept 5 bases outside the gene matches. The CDR3 runs to 14 residues.

V usage is TRBV5-4 and J usage is TRBJ1-1, with TRBD1 identical over 9 bases. Germline CDR1 reads SGHNT; CDR2 reads YYREEE (reference sequence). V dropped 4 bases and J dropped 5; count of bases not matched to a gene: 6. The CDR3 is 14 residues long. CDR3 sequence: CASSIGTGRTEAFF. The CDR3 coding sequence is TGTGCCAGCAGCATTGGGACAGGGCGAACTGAAGCTTTCTTT.

This clone was counted a single time. This chain joins TRBV18 and TRBJ2-7; tentatively, D is TRBD1 (7 bases). In germline, CDR1 is KGHSH, CDR2 LQKENI. Deletions cut 2 bases from V and 1 base from J, with 9 bases between. CDR3 length: 14 amino acids. CDR3 sequence (DNA): TGTGCCAGCTCACCATCAGGGGGGTCCTACGAGCAGTACTTC. It translates to CASSPSGGSYEQYF.

This chain links TRBV5-6 with TRBJ1-1, with TRBD1 matching over 7 bases. V trimming: 4 bases; J trimming: 4 bases; junction bases outside the gene matches: 7. This CDR3 region has 14 residues. Germline V gene lookup returns CDR1 SGHDT and CDR2 YYEEEE. DNA for the CDR3: TGTGCCAGCAGCATAGACAGGGCCTCCACTGAAGCTTTCTTT. It yields the protein CASSIDRASTEAFF. Based on the CDR3 plus reference TRBV5-6 and TRBJ1-1, the full variable domain is DAGVTQSPTHLIKTRGQQVTLRCSPKSGHDTVSWYQQALGQGPQFIFQYYEEEERQRGNFPDRFSGHQFPNYSSELNVNALLLGDSALYLCASSIDRASTEAFFGQGTRLTVV.

This clone was counted a few times. This rearrangement joins TRBV27 to TRBJ1-4, with 9 bases lining up with TRBD1. The length of the CDR3 is 14 residues. The germline gives CDR1 MNHEY, CDR2 SMNVEV (reference sequence). V was clipped by 6 bases and J by 8 bases; unmatched bases: 7. The CDR3 here is CASSGTGFGEKLFF. CDR3 bases: TGTGCCAGCAGCGGGACAGGGTTTGGAGAAAAACTGTTTTTT.

This clone was detected only a few times. The J gene is TRBJ2-5, the V gene TRBV7-9; D might be TRBD1 (6 bases). The CDR3 loop spans 13 amino acids. Germline V gene lookup returns CDR1 SEHNR and CDR2 FQNEAQ (reference sequence). The V end was cut by 5 bases, the J end by 3 bases, with 10 bases between. CDR3 amino acids: CASSRTVEETQYF. The CDR3 nucleotides are TGTGCCAGCAGCCGGACAGTTGAAGAGACCCAGTACTTC.

The rearrangement links TRBV9 to TRBJ1-2, with TRBD1 matching over 7 bases. CDR1 and CDR2 (germline): SGDLS, YYNGEE. The CDR3 consists of 15 residues. V lost 0 bases, J lost 2 bases, and 4 bases stayed unmatched. CDR3 amino acids: CASSVGTGANYGYTF. In DNA, the CDR3 is TGTGCCAGCAGCGTAGGTACAGGGGCGAACTATGGCTACACCTTC.

The chain is built from TRBV6-5 and TRBJ2-2; D not certain. The CDR3 is 13 residues long. Trimming took 2 bases from V and 4 from J, leaving 5 bases between them. Germline CDR1 MNHEY, CDR2 SVGAGI. CDR3 bases: TGTGCCAGCAGTTACGACATCACCGGGGAGCTGTTTTTT. Translated: CASSYDITGELFF.

V is TRBV29-1 and J is TRBJ2-2; 13 positions match TRBD2. V lost 6 bases, J lost 5 bases, and 9 bases stayed unmatched. This CDR3 is built from 16 residues. In germline, CDR1 is SQVTM, CDR2 ANQGSEA. The CDR3 sequence: CSVGGLAGVGTGELFF. CDR3 DNA: TGCAGCGTGGGTGGACTAGCGGGAGTAGGGACCGGGGAGCTGTTTTTT.

The rearrangement joins TRBV1 to TRBJ2-7; TRBD1 reflects the table's D call only, with no check against the DNA. TRBV1 is a recognized pseudogene. The CDR3 extends over 17 amino acids. In DNA, the CDR3 is TGCACCAGCAGCCAAGATCCGGGGCCGGGACAGGGGTCCTTGGCCTGCTTC. Translated, it gives CTSSQDPGPGQGSLACF.

In the case of this clone: A much larger clone lies a single base off, so this may be a read error. The chain employs TRBV6-1 and TRBJ2-7; 11 positions match TRBD1. CDR1 MNHNS and CDR2 SASEGT come from the germline V gene. With 6 bases clipped from V and 2 bases from J, the junction kept 3 bases outside the gene matches. The CDR3 has 14 amino acids. The CDR3, as DNA: TGTGCCAGCAGGGGGACAGGGGGACCCTACGAGCAGTACTTC. This sequence encodes CASRGTGGPYEQYF.

The rearrangement links TRBV4-1 to TRBJ1-2; D remains unclear. Germline loops: CDR1 MGHRA, CDR2 YSYEKL. Trimming removed 2 bases from V and 1 base from J, with 11 bases in between. The CDR3 runs 15 residues. CDR3 coding DNA: TGCGCCAGCAGCCAATCTGGAGCCAGTAACTATGGCTACACCTTC. This codes for CASSQSGASNYGYTF.

The V gene is TRBV7-6, the J gene TRBJ2-2; no clear D. CDR1 SGHVS and CDR2 FNYEAQ come from the germline V gene. V was clipped by 2 bases and J by 2 bases, with 3 bases between them. The CDR3 length is 13 residues. CDR3 coding DNA: TGTGCCAGCAGCTTAACTAACACCGGGGAGCTGTTTTTT. Encoded protein: CASSLTNTGELFF.

The rearrangement uses TRBV6-6 and TRBJ2-3, with D possibly TRBD2 on 5 matching bases. The V gene lost 5 bases and the J gene lost 1 base, with 10 bases spanning the gap. Germline lookup yields CDR1 MNHNY and CDR2 SVGAGI (reference sequence). The CDR3 covers 14 residues. CDR3 sequence reads: CASSHTGGTDTQYF. The CDR3 coding sequence is TGTGCCAGCAGTCATACCGGGGGCACAGATACGCAGTATTTT.

V is TRBV6-5 and J is TRBJ2-7, with D possibly matching TRBD1 (5 bases). V lost 5 bases and J 3 bases, leaving 14 bases between the germline ends. Germline assignment: CDR1 MNHEY and CDR2 SVGAGI. This CDR3 has 14 amino acids. CDR3 sequence (DNA): TGTGCCAGCAGTCAGGGTTTCGGCAACTACGAGCAGTACTTC. Residues: CASSQGFGNYEQYF.

This clone appeared once. This chain joins TRBV27 and TRBJ2-7; weak D call: TRBD2 (5 bases). Germline lookup yields CDR1 MNHEY and CDR2 SMNVEV (reference sequence). This CDR3 is 14 amino acids long. V dropped 2 bases and J dropped 4 bases, with 12 bases sitting between them. The CDR3 coding sequence is TGTGCCAGCAGTTTACCCCCCCGGGAATACGAGCAGTACTTC. Its translation is CASSLPPREYEQYF.

This chain links TRBV7-2 with TRBJ2-1, with a weak D call TRBD2 (6 bases). The germline V gene has CDR1 SGHTA and CDR2 FQGNSA. There are 16 residues in the CDR3. Deletions cut 5 bases from V and 4 bases from J, with 18 bases between. CDR3 coding DNA: TGTGCCAGCAGCCATCCGGCTAGCGTGAAGTACAATGAGCAGTTCTTC. It translates to CASSHPASVKYNEQFF.

The chain is built from TRBV7-9 and TRBJ2-7, with 8 bases that match TRBD2. J was trimmed by 0 bases and V by 5 bases; bases with no gene match: 3. This CDR3 has 14 amino acids. CDR1 and CDR2 from the germline V gene are SEHNR and FQNEAQ (reference sequence). The DNA for the CDR3 is TGTGCCAGCAGCGCTAGCGGGCCCTCCTACGAGCAGTACTTC. It yields the protein CASSASGPSYEQYF.

This clone was picked up one time. This sequence joins TRBV18 and TRBJ1-2; the match to TRBD1 covers 10 bases. The junction had 11 bases not matched to a gene; V was cut back by 6 bases and J by 7 bases. Looked up from germline, CDR1 is KGHSH and CDR2 is LQKENI. The CDR3 contains 15 residues. The CDR3 region is CASSREAGTGVGYTF. The CDR3 DNA sequence: TGTGCCAGCTCTCGTGAGGCCGGGACAGGGGTTGGCTACACCTTC.

V usage is TRBV28 and J usage is TRBJ2-7, with 8 bases identical to TRBD1. The length of the CDR3 is 15 residues. Germline CDR1 is MDHEN and CDR2 is SYDVKM. The V segment lost 4 bases and the J segment 2 bases; nucleotides outside the gene matches: 7. CDR3 in DNA: TGTGCCAGCAGTTACGGACAGGGCATTACCTACGAGCAGTACTTC. It translates to CASSYGQGITYEQYF.

This chain uses TRBV4-2 with TRBJ2-1; 11 nucleotides match TRBD1. J gave up 5 bases and V 2 bases, and 8 bases lay outside the gene matches. Germline V CDR1 and CDR2: LGHNA, YNFKEQ. This CDR3 has 17 amino acids. The CDR3 nucleotides read TGTGCCAGCAGCCAATTGCCGGGACAGGGGGGGAACAATGAGCAGTTCTTC. Its translation: CASSQLPGQGGNNEQFF.

The chain combines TRBV18 with TRBJ2-1; 7 bases agree with TRBD2. CDR3 length: 14 amino acids. Germline V gene sequence: CDR1 KGHSH, CDR2 LQKENI. V lost 8 bases, J lost 0 bases, and 4 bases stayed unmatched. The CDR3 coding sequence is TGTGCCAGCCGCGGGGGTAGCTCCTACAATGAGCAGTTCTTC. It codes for CASRGGSSYNEQFF.

This clone was picked up one time. V gene TRBV9 combines with J gene TRBJ1-6; 7 nucleotides agree with TRBD1. CDR3 length equals 15 residues. Trimming removed 3 bases from V and 7 bases from J; junction bases left unmatched: 7. The germline CDR1 and CDR2 sequences are SGDLS and YYNGEE. The CDR3 region has the DNA TGTGCCAGCAGCGCCGGGTCAGGGGGAAATTCACCCCTCCACTTT. Its translation is CASSAGSGGNSPLHF.

Of note for this clone: Other DNA sequences within the sample encode an identical CDR3. This rearrangement joins TRBV5-4 to TRBJ2-5; 11 nucleotides align to TRBD2. The CDR3 loop spans 17 amino acids. V was clipped by 0 bases and J by 4 bases; unmatched bases: 8. Germline lookup yields CDR1 SGHNT and CDR2 YYREEE (reference sequence). The CDR3 DNA sequence: TGTGCCAGCAGCTTGGCCGTACTAGCGGGGGTGTTAGAGACCCAGTACTTC. This gives the protein CASSLAVLAGVLETQYF.

This clone showed up just once. The rearrangement joins TRBV7-9 to TRBJ1-1, with TRBD1 identical over 9 bases. CDR3 length equals 14 residues. The junction had 8 bases not matched to a gene; V was cut back by 5 bases and J by 7 bases. Germline assignment: CDR1 SEHNR and CDR2 FQNEAQ (reference sequence). Here the CDR3 reads CASSEGQGGFEAFF. The CDR3 DNA reads TGTGCCAGCAGCGAGGGACAGGGTGGCTTTGAAGCTTTCTTT.

The chain combines TRBV21-1 with TRBJ2-1; the table's D call TRBD2 went unverified against the DNA. TRBV21-1 is shown as a pseudogene. The CDR3 totals 10 residues. The CDR3 spells CARRVNEQFF. The CDR3 DNA sequence: TGTGCCCGCCGGGTCAATGAGCAGTTCTTC.